This note documents a single T cell receptor beta chain sequence. Antigen: not known. Libraries of naive CD8 cells were prepared from about 20,000 to 1,000,000 sorted cells using 10%, 30% or 50% RNA. Sorting was used to obtain naive CD8 T cells (CD8+CD4-CCR7+CD45RA+). Germline V gene lookup returns CDR1 MNHEY and CDR2 SMNVEV (reference sequence). V lost 5 bases, J lost 0 bases, and 23 bases lay in between. The CDR3 covers 19 residues. TCRdb itself ran the PCR reads through MiXCR, one entry per CDR3 protein. Among fewer than 350,000 distinct CDR3 sequences, about 23% were seen once, and the ten largest hold about 0.71%. The data were obtained in a study of molecular identifiers for immune sequencing clone quantification. Findings and limits, study-wide: Among effectors, clones above 20 RNA copies held over 98% of molecules; among naive cells, under 1%.

The receptor was derived from a human donor in good health. Some libraries in this study had Jurkat cell RNA spiked in. The material sequenced was naive CD8+ T cells from blood, with Jurkat cell RNA spiked in. Subset of the sample: FACS-sorted CD8+CD4-CCR7+CD45RA+ naive T cells. The chain employs TRBV27 and TRBJ1-5; D gene ambiguous. The CDR3 DNA is TGTGCCAGCAGTCCTTCGTGGGAGTATATTAATTATAGCAATCAGCCCCAGCATTTT. This gives the protein CASSPSWEYINYSNQPQHF.